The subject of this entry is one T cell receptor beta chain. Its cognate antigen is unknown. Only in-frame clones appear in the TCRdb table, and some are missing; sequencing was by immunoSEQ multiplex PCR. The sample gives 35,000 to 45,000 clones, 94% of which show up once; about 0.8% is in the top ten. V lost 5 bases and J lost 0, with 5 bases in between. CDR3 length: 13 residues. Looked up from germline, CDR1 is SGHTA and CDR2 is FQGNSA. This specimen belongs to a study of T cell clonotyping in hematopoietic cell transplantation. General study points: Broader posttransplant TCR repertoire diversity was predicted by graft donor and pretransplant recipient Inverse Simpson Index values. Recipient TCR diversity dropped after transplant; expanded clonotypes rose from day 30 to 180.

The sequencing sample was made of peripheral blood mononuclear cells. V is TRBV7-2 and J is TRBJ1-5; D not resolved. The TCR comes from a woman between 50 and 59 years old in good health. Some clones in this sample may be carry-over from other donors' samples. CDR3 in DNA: TGTGCCAGCAGCGGTTATAGCAATCAGCCCCAGCATTTT. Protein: CASSGYSNQPQHF.